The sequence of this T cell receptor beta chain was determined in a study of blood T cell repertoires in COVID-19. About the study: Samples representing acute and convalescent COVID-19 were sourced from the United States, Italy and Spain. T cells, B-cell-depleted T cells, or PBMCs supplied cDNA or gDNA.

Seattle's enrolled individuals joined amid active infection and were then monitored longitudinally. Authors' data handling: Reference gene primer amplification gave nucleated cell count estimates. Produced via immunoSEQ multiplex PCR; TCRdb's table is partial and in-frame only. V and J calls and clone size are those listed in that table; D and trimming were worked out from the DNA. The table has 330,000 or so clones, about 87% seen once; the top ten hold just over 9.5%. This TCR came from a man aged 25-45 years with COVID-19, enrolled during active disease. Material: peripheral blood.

CDR3 DNA sequence: TGTGCCAGCAAAGGTGCTAGCAGTTACGAGCAGTACTTC. This codes for CASKGASSYEQYF. This rearrangement joins TRBV6-5 to TRBJ2-7, with D perhaps matching TRBD2 (5 bases). There are 13 residues in the CDR3. Trimming pared 7 bases from V and 4 bases from J, leaving 14 bases between. CDR1 MNHEY and CDR2 SVGAGI come from the germline V gene.